These 32 T cell receptor beta chains were all obtained from the same sample, sequenced in a study of blood T cell repertoires in COVID-19. Using immunoSEQ multiplex PCR, the repertoire was profiled, and TCRdb retains in-frame clones only, with some absent. This table has some 420,000 clones, roughly nine tenths appearing once. The sample taken for sequencing was PBMCs or T cells enriched from blood (not recorded which). Source of these receptors: a man between 25 and 39 years old who had recovered from COVID-19.

This clone has just a few counts. V and J are TRBV19 and TRBJ2-7; 13 positions match TRBD2. This CDR3 is built from 15 residues. The V gene's germline CDR1 is LNHDA and CDR2 SQIVND (reference sequence). V gave up 5 bases and J gave up 5 bases; unmatched junction bases: 6. The DNA for the CDR3 is TGTGCCAGTAGTTCATCGGGACTAGCGGGAAACGAGCAGTACTTC. It codes for CASSSSGLAGNEQYF.

The rearrangement joins TRBV15 to TRBJ1-5; D ambiguous. The CDR3 loop spans 16 amino acids. The V end lost 0 bases, the J end lost 1 base, and 10 bases lay between the germline ends. From germline, CDR1 is LNHNV and CDR2 YYDKDF (reference sequence). DNA of the CDR3: TGTGCCACCAGCAGAGATCCTCCCTTGAGCAATCAGCCCCAGCATTTT. Protein product: CATSRDPPLSNQPQHF.

The chain links TRBV3-1 (or the pseudogene TRBV3-2) to TRBJ1-1, with D possibly matching TRBD1 (5 bases). Germline V gene lookup returns CDR1 LGHDT and CDR2 YNNKEL (reference sequence). V dropped 4 bases and J dropped 2 bases, with 11 bases sitting between them. This CDR3 region has 14 residues. CDR3 DNA: TGTGCCAGCAGCCGAGGACAACTAAACACTGAAGCTTTCTTT. Encoded protein: CASSRGQLNTEAFF.

The CDR3 nucleotides read TGTGCCTCAAGCGTAGGCAATCAGCCCCAGCATTTT. This codes for CASSVGNQPQHF. The gene calls are TRBV7-9 and TRBJ1-5; D gene ambiguous. CDR3 size: 12 residues. The germline V and J ends were trimmed by 11 bases and 2 bases, with 10 bases remaining between them. Germline assignment: CDR1 SEHNR and CDR2 FQNEAQ (reference sequence).

This chain connects TRBV19 to TRBJ2-1; perhaps TRBD2 as D (5 bases). V lost 1 base to trimming and J lost 6 bases, with 13 bases between them. Germline CDR1 is LNHDA and CDR2 is SQIVND (reference sequence). This CDR3 spans 15 amino acids. CDR3 sequence: CASSIGWTPSNEQFF. CDR3 nucleotides: TGTGCCAGTAGTATAGGTTGGACTCCTAGCAATGAGCAGTTCTTC.

The chain joins TRBV5-1 to TRBJ1-1; no firm D call. Germline lookup yields CDR1 SGHRS and CDR2 YFSETQ. With 0 bases removed from V and 2 bases from J, the gap between germline ends came to 8 bases. This CDR3 is built from 14 residues. This CDR3 reads CASSLGVANTEAFF. The CDR3, as DNA: TGCGCCAGCAGCTTGGGTGTGGCAAACACTGAAGCTTTCTTT.

The chain combines TRBV27 with TRBJ2-7; tentatively, D is TRBD2 (5 bases). Trimming left V 1 base short and J 0 bases short, with 10 bases between. This CDR3 region has 15 residues. Germline V gene lookup returns CDR1 MNHEY and CDR2 SMNVEV (reference sequence). CDR3 nucleotides: TGTGCCAGCAGTTTATATGGCGGGCTCTCCTACGAGCAGTACTTC. It yields the protein CASSLYGGLSYEQYF.

This chain uses TRBV10-1 with TRBJ2-2; tentatively, D is TRBD1 (5 bases). From germline, CDR1 is WNHNN and CDR2 SYGVQD (reference sequence). The CDR3 loop spans 13 amino acids. V gave up 5 bases and J gave up 4 bases, with 8 bases separating them. The CDR3 sequence: CASSMDTTGELFF. The CDR3 DNA is TGCGCCAGCAGTATGGACACCACCGGGGAGCTGTTTTTT.

The CDR3 region has the DNA TGTGCCAGCTGCGAGAATCCGGGGGGCGACGAGCAGTACTTC. Protein: CASCENPGGDEQYF. This chain uses TRBV2 with TRBJ2-7; D might be TRBD2 (7 bases). This CDR3 has 14 amino acids. The germline gives CDR1 SNHLY, CDR2 FYNNEI. With 8 bases removed from V and 5 bases from J, the gap between germline ends came to 19 bases.

This clone showed up just once. V is TRBV7-3 and J is TRBJ2-3; D is possibly TRBD2 (6 bases). This CDR3 contains 16 residues. V lost 5 bases, J lost 1 base, and 16 bases lay in between. The germline V gene has CDR1 SGHTA and CDR2 FQGTGA. CDR3 sequence reads: CASSPRWGVGTDTQYF. In DNA, the CDR3 is TGTGCCAGCAGCCCCCGTTGGGGGGTTGGCACAGATACGCAGTATTTT.

This sequence joins TRBV7-9 and TRBJ2-1; 9 bases are a match to TRBD1. J lost 4 bases, V lost 6 bases, and 10 bases had no gene match. Germline V gene data show CDR1 as SEHNR and CDR2 as FQNEAQ (reference sequence). CDR3 length equals 16 residues. Here the CDR3 DNA reads TGTGCCAGCAGTCGAGGGGGACAGGGAGGATACAATGAGCAGTTCTTC. It specifies CASSRGGQGGYNEQFF.

CDR3: CASSPPQYTEAFF. As DNA, the CDR3 is TGTGCCAGCTCACCACCCCAGTACACTGAAGCTTTCTTT. The rearrangement joins TRBV18 to TRBJ1-1; D uncertain. The V gene's germline CDR1 is KGHSH and CDR2 LQKENI. CDR3 length: 13 amino acids. The V end was cut by 0 bases, the J end by 3 bases, with 5 bases between.

This clone appeared a few times. The chain carries TRBV5-1 and TRBJ1-3; no definite D call. The CDR3 is 12 residues long. Germline CDR1 SGHRS, CDR2 YFSETQ. V lost 5 bases to trimming and J lost 3 bases, with 6 bases between them. The chain's CDR3 is CASRRDGNTIYF. CDR3 nucleotide sequence: TGCGCCAGCAGGCGAGATGGAAACACCATATATTTT.

This sequence joins TRBV5-5 and TRBJ1-6, with a weak D call TRBD1 (5 bases). The CDR3 totals 16 residues. Trimming cost V 0 bases and J 7 bases, with 14 bases left between them. Germline V CDR1 and CDR2: SGHKS, YYEKEE (reference sequence). The CDR3 region has the DNA TGTGCCAGCAGCTTGGGGAGGGACCACCAAAATTCACCCCTCCACTTT. Translating it yields CASSLGRDHQNSPLHF.

This chain uses TRBV19 with TRBJ1-5, with TRBD1 identical over 9 bases. CDR1 is LNHDA, CDR2 SQIVND, per germline (reference sequence). This CDR3 contains 17 residues. V lost 5 bases and J lost 2; bases outside the gene matches: 10. CDR3 DNA sequence: TGTGCCAGTAGTCCGGGACAGGGAGTGGTAGGCAATCAGCCCCAGCATTTT. Residues: CASSPGQGVVGNQPQHF. Using reference TRBV19 and TRBJ1-5 for the parts outside the CDR3, the full variable domain is DGGITQSPKYLFRKEGQNVTLSCEQNLNHDAMYWYRQDPGQGLRLIYYSQIVNDFQKGDIAEGYSVSREKKESFPLTVTSAQKNPTAFYLCASSPGQGVVGNQPQHFGDGTRLSIL.

V gene TRBV19 combines with J gene TRBJ1-1; TRBD1 agrees at 9 bases. The CDR3 contains 14 residues. Germline-derived CDR1 and CDR2 are LNHDA and SQIVND (reference sequence). J gave up 6 bases and V 9 bases, and 11 bases lay outside the gene matches. The CDR3 coding sequence is TGTGCCAGCCGCTCACAGGGGGCAAATGCTGAAGCTTTCTTT. This sequence encodes CASRSQGANAEAFF.

This sequence joins TRBV30 and TRBJ2-5; possibly TRBD1 for D (5 bases). CDR1 is GTSNPN, CDR2 SVGIG, per germline (reference sequence). The CDR3 has 13 residues. The V and J ends lost 2 bases and 5 bases respectively, with 12 bases between them. CDR3 sequence reads: CAWSRTGGETQYF. The CDR3 nucleotides read TGTGCCTGGAGTCGTACAGGTGGGGAGACCCAGTACTTC.

The rearrangement links TRBV6-1 to TRBJ2-7; 8 nucleotides agree with TRBD1. Per the germline V gene, CDR1 is MNHNS and CDR2 is SASEGT. This CDR3 contains 16 residues. J lost 4 bases, V lost 2 bases, and 10 bases had no gene match. The CDR3 nucleotides are TGTGCCAGCAGTGAAACCGGACAGGGTGGTCGGTACGAGCAGTACTTC. Translated: CASSETGQGGRYEQYF.

This sequence joins TRBV5-1 and TRBJ2-5; 12 bases match TRBD2. The CDR3 loop spans 17 amino acids. Per germline, CDR1 SGHRS and CDR2 YFSETQ. The J segment lost 0 bases and the V segment lost 4 bases, leaving 7 bases of the junction unmatched. In DNA form, the CDR3 reads TGCGCCAGCAGCATTGGACTAGCGGGAATTTACCAAGAGACCCAGTACTTC. This codes for CASSIGLAGIYQETQYF.

CDR3 DNA: TGTGCCAGCCGGCAGATTGGGCAGTCCTACGAGCAGTACTTC. Amino acids: CASRQIGQSYEQYF. The rearrangement joins TRBV2 to TRBJ2-7; D remains ambiguous. V was cut by 8 bases and J by 1 base, with 15 bases left in between. Germline V lookup: CDR1 SNHLY, CDR2 FYNNEI. This CDR3 has 14 amino acids.

The chain combines TRBV29-1 with TRBJ2-7, with 8 bases lining up with TRBD2. J was trimmed by 7 bases and V by 7 bases; bases with no gene match: 6. The CDR3 has 11 amino acids. From germline, CDR1 is SQVTM and CDR2 ANQGSEA. CDR3 protein: CSGGLAGEQYF. The CDR3 DNA reads as TGCAGCGGAGGATTAGCGGGGGAGCAGTACTTC.

CDR3 region: CASSQFTGGLGQPQHF. The CDR3, as DNA: TGTGCCAGCAGCCAATTTACAGGGGGCCTAGGGCAGCCCCAGCATTTT. The V call is TRBV3-1 (or the pseudogene TRBV3-2), the J call TRBJ1-5, with 9 nucleotides matching TRBD1. J gave up 7 bases and V 2 bases, and 9 bases lay outside the gene matches. Germline values: CDR1 LGHDT, CDR2 YNNKEL (reference sequence). The CDR3 is 16 amino acids.

At least ten counts were recorded for this clone. The chain couples TRBV19 to TRBJ1-6; D call uncertain. The germline V and J ends were trimmed by 4 bases and 7 bases, with 8 bases remaining between them. CDR1 is LNHDA and CDR2 is SQIVND in the germline V gene (reference sequence). The CDR3 extends over 13 amino acids. This CDR3 is CASSTLENSPLHF. CDR3 DNA sequence: TGTGCCAGTAGTACCTTGGAGAATTCACCCCTCCACTTT.

The V gene is TRBV12-3 or TRBV12-4, the J gene TRBJ1-1, with TRBD1 as a possible D gene (6 bases). The CDR3 runs to 12 residues. Deletions cut 6 bases from V and 4 bases from J, with 9 bases between. CDR3 sequence: CASRGGGTEAFF. The CDR3 nucleotides are TGTGCCAGCAGAGGGGGGGGCACTGAAGCTTTCTTT.

V usage is TRBV7-9 and J usage is TRBJ2-7; 11 nucleotides agree with TRBD2. Trimming at V came to 4 bases and at J to 5 bases, leaving 10 bases not matched to a gene. Germline CDR1 reads SEHNR; CDR2 reads FQNEAQ (reference sequence). There are 16 residues in the CDR3. The CDR3 DNA sequence: TGTGCCAGCAGCTCCAAGACTAGCGGGACACACCACGAGCAGTACTTC. Its protein is CASSSKTSGTHHEQYF.

V gene TRBV27 combines with J gene TRBJ2-7; TRBD1 is a possible D gene (6 bases). The CDR3 is 16 amino acids. Germline V gene lookup returns CDR1 MNHEY and CDR2 SMNVEV (reference sequence). The germline V and J ends were trimmed by 2 bases and 2 bases, with 16 bases remaining between them. The CDR3 DNA reads TGTGCCAGCAGTTTAAATGGGGCAGGGGACACCTACGAGCAGTACTTC. Translation gives CASSLNGAGDTYEQYF.

As for this clone: Other nucleotide sequences from this sample produce the same CDR3. J is TRBJ1-4 and V is TRBV5-1, with TRBD1 matching over 7 bases. The CDR3 has 14 amino acids. V dropped 0 bases and J dropped 7; count of bases not matched to a gene: 3. Germline CDR1 and CDR2: SGHRS and YFSETQ. Here the CDR3 reads CASSLGQGSEKLFF. The CDR3 DNA is TGCGCCAGCAGCTTGGGACAGGGCAGTGAAAAACTGTTTTTT.

This rearrangement joins TRBV7-9 to TRBJ2-7, with 9 bases that match TRBD2. This CDR3 is 14 amino acids long. Per germline, CDR1 SEHNR and CDR2 FQNEAQ (reference sequence). The V gene end was trimmed by 10 bases and the J gene end by 3 bases; junction bases not matched to a gene: 10. CDR3 DNA sequence: TGTGCCACCACCCGCCCAGCGGGAGGCTACGAGCAGTACTTC. This codes for CATTRPAGGYEQYF.

The chain has TRBV18 and TRBJ2-5; TRBD2 might be the D (7 bases). Germline lookup yields CDR1 KGHSH and CDR2 LQKENI. This CDR3 region has 14 residues. The V end was cut by 3 bases, the J end by 5 bases, with 13 bases between. CDR3 in amino acids: CASSPPGGPETQYF. In nucleotides, the CDR3 is TGTGCCAGCTCACCCCCCGGGGGGCCGGAGACCCAGTACTTC.

The genes are TRBV19 and TRBJ1-4, with 7 bases that match TRBD1. Germline V CDR1 and CDR2: LNHDA, SQIVND (reference sequence). The length of the CDR3 is 15 residues. With 5 bases clipped from V and 3 bases from J, the junction kept 6 bases outside the gene matches. DNA of the CDR3: TGTGCCAGTAGTCGAACCGGGACAGCTAATGAAAAACTGTTTTTT. Translating it yields CASSRTGTANEKLFF.

CDR3 sequence: CSAGGTGSSYEQYF. CDR3 nucleotides: TGCAGTGCTGGTGGGACAGGAAGCTCCTACGAGCAGTACTTC. The V gene is TRBV20-1, the J gene TRBJ2-7; 8 bases are a match to TRBD1. The V gene's germline CDR1 is DFQATT and CDR2 SNEGSKA (reference sequence). J was trimmed by 0 bases and V by 5 bases; bases with no gene match: 6. The CDR3 spans 14 residues.

J is TRBJ2-5 and V is TRBV4-1; D gene unclear. The V gene's germline CDR1 is MGHRA and CDR2 YSYEKL. The CDR3 loop spans 14 amino acids. V was cut by 2 bases and J by 4 bases, with 11 bases left in between. CDR3 amino acids: CASSQTFGRETQYF. CDR3 in DNA: TGCGCCAGCAGCCAAACGTTTGGGCGAGAGACCCAGTACTTC.